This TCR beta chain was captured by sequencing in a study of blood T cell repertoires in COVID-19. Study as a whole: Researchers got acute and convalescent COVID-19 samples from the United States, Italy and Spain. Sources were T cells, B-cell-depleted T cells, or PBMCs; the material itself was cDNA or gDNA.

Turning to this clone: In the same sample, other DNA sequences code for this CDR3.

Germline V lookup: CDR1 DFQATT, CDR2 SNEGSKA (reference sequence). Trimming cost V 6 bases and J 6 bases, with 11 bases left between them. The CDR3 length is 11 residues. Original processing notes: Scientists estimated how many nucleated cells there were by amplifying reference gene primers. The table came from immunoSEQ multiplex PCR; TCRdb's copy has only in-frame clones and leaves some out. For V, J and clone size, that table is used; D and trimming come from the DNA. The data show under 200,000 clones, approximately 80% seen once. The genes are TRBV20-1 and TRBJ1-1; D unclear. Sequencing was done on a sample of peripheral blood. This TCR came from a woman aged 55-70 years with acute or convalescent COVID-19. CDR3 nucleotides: TGCAGTGCCAGCGGCGGGGCTGAAGCTTTCTTT. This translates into CSASGGAEAFF.